One sample yielded the 28 T cell receptor beta chains listed below, sequenced in a study of T cell responses to AZD1222 COVID-19 vaccine. The data were produced by immunoSEQ multiplex PCR, yet TCRdb's version contains in-frame clones alone and is incomplete. The repertoire consists of around 140,000 clones, with roughly 92% occurring once and the leading ten covering over 1.5%. The sequenced sample was peripheral blood, obtained on day 0 of AZD1222 vaccination. Receptor source: an adult in good health.

The J gene is TRBJ2-7, the V gene TRBV2; 9 nucleotides line up with TRBD1. Germline V gene sequence: CDR1 SNHLY, CDR2 FYNNEI. After removal of 9 bases from V and 5 bases from J, the junction contained 11 bases not matched to a gene. The CDR3 has 14 amino acids. The CDR3 nucleotides are TGTGCCAGTAGTAGGACAGGGGTGTTGGACGAGCAGTACTTC. This translates into CASSRTGVLDEQYF.

The gene calls are TRBV7-3 and TRBJ2-2, with D unclear. The CDR3 totals 13 residues. Germline V lookup: CDR1 SGHTA, CDR2 FQGTGA. Trimming took off 4 bases at V and 4 bases at J, with 7 bases between the two ends. Here the CDR3 DNA reads TGTGCCAGCAGCTACCCCTCCACCGGGGAGCTGTTTTTT. It encodes CASSYPSTGELFF.

The chain recombines TRBV18 with TRBJ2-1, with a possible D match to TRBD2 (5 bases). The ends were cut back, 4 bases at V and 4 bases at J, with 14 bases in the middle. The CDR3 is 15 amino acids. Germline CDR1 reads KGHSH; CDR2 reads LQKENI. The CDR3 loop reads CASSLGIGEYNEQFF. The CDR3 DNA reads TGTGCCAGCTCACTAGGTATCGGGGAGTACAATGAGCAGTTCTTC.

This sequence joins TRBV5-1 and TRBJ2-1, with no clear D. This CDR3 has 17 amino acids. Germline V gene data show CDR1 as SGHRS and CDR2 as YFSETQ. V lost 0 bases to trimming and J lost 0 bases, with 13 bases between them. Here the CDR3 reads CASSLAMTGASYNEQFF. CDR3 bases: TGCGCCAGCAGCTTGGCCATGACGGGCGCCTCCTACAATGAGCAGTTCTTC.

This chain joins TRBV3-1 (or the pseudogene TRBV3-2) and TRBJ1-2; 7 nucleotides align to TRBD1. V lost 2 bases, J lost 4 bases, and 4 bases stayed unmatched. This CDR3 is built from 14 residues. In germline, CDR1 is LGHDT, CDR2 YNNKEL (reference sequence). CDR3 in DNA: TGTGCCAGCAGCCAACAGGGGGGAGGCTATGGCTACACCTTC. This encodes CASSQQGGGYGYTF.

This chain uses TRBV28 with TRBJ2-7; 10 bases line up with TRBD2. CDR1 is MDHEN, CDR2 SYDVKM, per germline. J gave up 5 bases and V 3 bases, and 7 bases lay outside the gene matches. The length of the CDR3 is 15 residues. In DNA, the CDR3 is TGTGCCAGCAGTTTCGGAGCGGGAGGGAGAAACGAGCAGTACTTC. As protein: CASSFGAGGRNEQYF.

V gene TRBV6-5 combines with J gene TRBJ2-1; 12 nucleotides line up with TRBD2. Trimming cost V 2 bases and J 4 bases; bases outside gene matches: 3. Germline V gives CDR1 MNHEY, CDR2 SVGAGI. This CDR3 is built from 16 residues. The CDR3 protein is CASSYGGTSGYNEQFF. The CDR3 nucleotides are TGTGCCAGCAGTTACGGCGGGACTAGCGGGTACAATGAGCAGTTCTTC.

V gene TRBV7-9 combines with J gene TRBJ1-4; D unclear. V dropped 2 bases and J dropped 6 bases, with 10 bases sitting between them. The CDR3 sequence is 14 residues long. CDR1 is SEHNR and CDR2 is FQNEAQ in the germline V gene (reference sequence). Here the CDR3 DNA reads TGTGCCAGCAGCTTAAGTAGGGTCCATGAAAAACTGTTTTTT. This translates into CASSLSRVHEKLFF.

The chain links TRBV7-3 to TRBJ2-2; no reliable D call. Germline-derived CDR1 and CDR2 are SGHTA and FQGTGA. This CDR3 is built from 12 residues. V shed 2 bases and J shed 6 bases, with 4 bases lying between them. In DNA form, the CDR3 reads TGTGCCAGCAGCTTACTGGCCGGGGAGCTGTTTTTT. Amino acids: CASSLLAGELFF.

The CDR3 DNA is TGTGCCAGCAGTTACACGGGTCGGCATCAGCCCCAGCATTTT. This gives the protein CASSYTGRHQPQHF. The chain joins TRBV27 to TRBJ1-5; no reliable D call. Trimming took 4 bases from V and 5 from J, leaving 12 bases between them. Germline V gives CDR1 MNHEY, CDR2 SMNVEV (reference sequence). This CDR3 has 14 residues.

This chain uses TRBV4-2 with TRBJ2-7; 7 bases line up with TRBD2. The CDR3 covers 16 residues. Germline CDR1 reads LGHNA; CDR2 reads YNFKEQ. Trimming removed 4 bases from V and 2 bases from J; junction bases left unmatched: 11. The CDR3 reads CASSPLAGRETYEQYF. The DNA of the CDR3 is TGTGCCAGCAGCCCATTAGCGGGTCGGGAAACCTACGAGCAGTACTTC.

J is TRBJ2-1 and V is TRBV24-1; D remains ambiguous. The CDR3 length is 15 residues. With 1 base removed from V and 3 bases from J, the gap between germline ends came to 9 bases. CDR1 is KGHDR and CDR2 is SFDVKD in the germline V gene. CDR3 coding DNA: TGTGCCACCAGTGATTTTGCAACCGACTACAATGAGCAGTTCTTC. This sequence encodes CATSDFATDYNEQFF.

The V and J genes are TRBV7-2 and TRBJ1-4; D gene unclear. CDR3 size: 16 residues. Germline V gives CDR1 SGHTA, CDR2 FQGNSA. Between the trimmed V and J ends, which lost 5 bases and 0 bases, there was a span of 13 bases. Written as DNA, the CDR3 is TGTGCCAGCAGCAACCCCCTGATCACAACTAATGAAAAACTGTTTTTT. Its translation is CASSNPLITTNEKLFF.

The chain links TRBV6-5 to TRBJ2-1, with 7 bases fitting TRBD2. Germline CDR1 is MNHEY and CDR2 is SVGAGI. The CDR3 loop spans 16 amino acids. The V and J ends lost 3 bases and 0 bases, in that order; junction bases with no gene match: 5. The CDR3 is CASSYKRGSSYNEQFF. CDR3 nucleotide sequence: TGTGCCAGCAGTTATAAGCGGGGTAGCTCCTACAATGAGCAGTTCTTC.

The chain combines TRBV27 with TRBJ2-5, with D unclear. The germline V and J ends were trimmed by 5 bases and 7 bases, with 14 bases remaining between them. Germline CDR1 and CDR2: MNHEY and SMNVEV (reference sequence). This CDR3 is built from 13 residues. The CDR3 DNA is TGTGCCAGCAGTCCGGTCCAACTCCGGACCCAGTACTTC. This encodes CASSPVQLRTQYF.

The chain uses TRBV4-1 and TRBJ1-6; no definite D call. Looked up from germline, CDR1 is MGHRA and CDR2 is YSYEKL. The CDR3 runs to 16 residues. Trimming took off 1 base at V and 6 bases at J, with 13 bases between the two ends. The CDR3 nucleotides read TGCGCCAGCAGCCAAGCCCAACAACTAGGTAATTCACCCCTCCACTTT. Amino acids: CASSQAQQLGNSPLHF.

The rearrangement joins TRBV5-6 to TRBJ2-2; D possibly uses TRBD1 or TRBD2 (5 bases each). CDR3 size: 19 residues. Trimming removed 1 base from V and 3 bases from J, with 22 bases in between. CDR1 is SGHDT and CDR2 is YYEEEE in the germline V gene. CDR3 protein: CASSLSLGYGTDYTGELFF. The CDR3 DNA is TGTGCCAGCAGCTTGTCGTTAGGTTACGGGACGGATTACACCGGGGAGCTGTTTTTT.

The gene calls are TRBV11-2 and TRBJ2-7; 9 positions agree with TRBD2. There are 17 residues in the CDR3. The V segment lost 4 bases and the J segment 0 bases; nucleotides outside the gene matches: 10. Germline values: CDR1 SGHAT, CDR2 FQNNGV. The DNA for the CDR3 is TGTGCCAGCAGCTCCCTAGCGGGGACGAAATCCTCCTACGAGCAGTACTTC. Encoded protein: CASSSLAGTKSSYEQYF.

The chain recombines TRBV12-3 or TRBV12-4 with TRBJ2-2; D remains ambiguous. The CDR3 runs 13 residues. Trimming stripped 8 bases from V and 0 bases from J, with 7 bases between. The CDR3 loop reads CASGPSNTGELFF. CDR3 DNA sequence: TGTGCCAGCGGACCTTCGAACACCGGGGAGCTGTTTTTT.

The CDR3 coding sequence is TGTGCCAGCACCTCAGCCAATAACCCGAGCTCCTACAATGAGCAGTTCTTC. This translates into CASTSANNPSSYNEQFF. This sequence joins TRBV28 and TRBJ2-1; D is uncertain. This CDR3 spans 17 amino acids. Germline V CDR1 and CDR2: MDHEN, SYDVKM. V gave up 7 bases and J gave up 0 bases, with 19 bases separating them.

The chain joins TRBV10-3 to TRBJ2-5, with TRBD1 identical over 10 bases. Germline assignment: CDR1 ENHRY and CDR2 SYGVKD. Trimming removed 4 bases from V and 1 base from J; junction bases left unmatched: 3. The CDR3 runs 15 residues. CDR3 residues: CAISGDRGGQETQYF. Written as DNA, the CDR3 is TGTGCCATCAGTGGGGACAGGGGCGGCCAAGAGACCCAGTACTTC.

The chain has TRBV4-1 and TRBJ1-3; D is perhaps TRBD1 (5 bases). CDR3 length equals 15 residues. Germline V gene data show CDR1 as MGHRA and CDR2 as YSYEKL. Trimming stripped 4 bases from V and 0 bases from J, with 10 bases between. The CDR3 loop is CASSPLGLSGNTIYF. DNA for the CDR3: TGCGCCAGCAGCCCCTTGGGGCTCTCTGGAAACACCATATATTTT.

V and J are TRBV5-5 and TRBJ2-3; 9 bases fit TRBD1. V lost 2 bases to trimming and J lost 2 bases; unmatched junction nucleotides: 6. CDR1 and CDR2 (germline): SGHKS, YYEKEE (reference sequence). This CDR3 spans 16 amino acids. CDR3 sequence: CASSFSGTGFTDTQYF. CDR3 coding DNA: TGTGCCAGCAGCTTCAGTGGGACAGGGTTCACAGATACGCAGTATTTT.

The rearrangement joins TRBV5-6 to TRBJ2-3, with D perhaps TRBD2 (5 bases). Looked up from germline, CDR1 is SGHDT and CDR2 is YYEEEE. The CDR3 contains 15 residues. V gave up 3 bases and J gave up 5 bases, with 16 bases separating them. CDR3: CASSSRRGPGDTQYF. The CDR3 DNA reads as TGTGCCAGCAGCTCCCGACGGGGTCCCGGAGATACGCAGTATTTT.

The gene calls are TRBV19 and TRBJ2-3; D not resolved. The ends were cut back, 3 bases at V and 4 bases at J, with 8 bases in the middle. This CDR3 has 13 residues. Germline V CDR1 and CDR2: LNHDA, SQIVND (reference sequence). This CDR3 is CASSIVVADTQYF. CDR3 sequence (DNA): TGTGCCAGTAGTATCGTCGTTGCAGATACGCAGTATTTT.

The chain recombines TRBV5-4 with TRBJ2-5; TRBD1 or TRBD2 may be the D gene (5 bases each). Germline V gives CDR1 SGHNT, CDR2 YYREEE (reference sequence). Trimming took off 0 bases at V and 5 bases at J, with 17 bases between the two ends. The CDR3 loop spans 16 amino acids. In DNA, the CDR3 is TGTGCCAGCAGCTTGGGGGTAGGCAGGGACGCGGAGACCCAGTACTTC. This sequence encodes CASSLGVGRDAETQYF. Looking up the rest from reference TRBV5-4 and TRBJ2-5 gives the full variable domain: ETGVTQSPTHLIKTRGQQVTLRCSSQSGHNTVSWYQQALGQGPQFIFQYYREEENGRGNFPPRFSGLQFPNYSSELNVNALELDDSALYLCASSLGVGRDAETQYFGPGTRLLVL.

The chain has TRBV7-3 and TRBJ1-1; D gene ambiguous. The CDR3 has 13 amino acids. V lost 1 base and J 1 base, leaving 4 bases between the germline ends. Germline V gives CDR1 SGHTA, CDR2 FQGTGA. The CDR3 loop is CASSLISNTEAFF. CDR3 nucleotide sequence: TGTGCCAGCAGCTTAATTTCGAACACTGAAGCTTTCTTT.

The chain uses TRBV28 and TRBJ2-7, with 11 bases lining up with TRBD2. V was clipped by 5 bases and J by 3 bases; unmatched bases: 9. Germline CDR1 is MDHEN and CDR2 is SYDVKM. The CDR3 covers 16 residues. CDR3 amino acids: CASSAPTSGSFYEQYF. The CDR3 DNA is TGTGCCAGCAGTGCACCAACTAGCGGGAGCTTCTACGAGCAGTACTTC. Full variable domain (missing parts from reference TRBV28 and TRBJ2-7): DVKVTQSSRYLVKRTGEKVFLECVQDMDHENMFWYRQDPGLGLRLIYFSYDVKMKEKGDIPEGYSVSREKKERFSLILESASTNQTSMYLCASSAPTSGSFYEQYFGPGTRLTVT.